The next 10 T cell receptor beta chains were all read from a single sample in a study of blood T cell repertoires in COVID-19 (dated by TCRdb to the early 2020s). The method behind the library was the immunoSEQ multiplex PCR assay. In TCRdb, the immuneACCESS table is reduced to in-frame sequences with V and J assigned. These tables do not hold every clone; where another copy was compared, an unresolved V gene accounts for under half, and the others remain unexplained. The sample yields a few hundred thousand clones; approximately 82% were counted once. The ten largest clonotypes hold around 13% of the sample. The sample comprised peripheral blood. Every receptor here comes from a human donor in a cohort sampled during active COVID-19.

This chain connects TRBV3-1 (or the pseudogene TRBV3-2) to TRBJ2-5, with 7 bases fitting TRBD1. The V gene's germline CDR1 is LGHDT and CDR2 YNNKEL (reference sequence). The CDR3 runs 13 residues. Germline trimming cut 3 bases from V and 3 bases from J; bases unmatched to any gene: 1. CDR3 amino acids: CASSHTGEETQYF. The CDR3 DNA sequence: TGTGCCAGCAGCCACACAGGGGAAGAGACCCAGTACTTC.

With respect to this clone: The same CDR3 can be traced to other DNA sequences in this sample. This chain joins TRBV2 and TRBJ2-7, with D unresolved. Germline assignment: CDR1 SNHLY and CDR2 FYNNEI. V was pared by 6 bases and J by 3 bases, with 6 bases between. The CDR3 sequence is 11 residues long. CDR3 DNA sequence: TGTGCCAGCAGCCCGTACTACGAGCAGTACTTC. It translates to CASSPYYEQYF.

The chain combines TRBV30 with TRBJ1-1; D unresolved. This CDR3 has 14 amino acids. The V end lost 8 bases, the J end lost 0 bases, and 16 bases lay between the germline ends. CDR1 and CDR2 from the germline V gene are GTSNPN and SVGIG (reference sequence). For the CDR3, the DNA is TGTGCCCTTACATGGATCAGGCTGAACACTGAAGCTTTCTTT. Translating it yields CALTWIRLNTEAFF.

This clone was detected once. V and J are TRBV18 and TRBJ1-2, with 7 positions matching TRBD1. Germline lookup yields CDR1 KGHSH and CDR2 LQKENI. The CDR3 extends over 14 amino acids. With 4 bases clipped from V and 6 bases from J, the junction kept 8 bases outside the gene matches. CDR3 DNA: TGTGCCAGCTCACTATCGACAGGGAAACATGGCTACACCTTC. Translated: CASSLSTGKHGYTF.

This chain links TRBV28 with TRBJ1-1; D call uncertain. V was cut by 8 bases and J by 8 bases, with 15 bases left in between. This CDR3 comprises 12 residues. From germline, CDR1 is MDHEN and CDR2 SYDVKM. The DNA of the CDR3 is TGTGCCAGCGCCACCCAGATTCGAGAAGCTTTCTTT. Residues: CASATQIREAFF.

The chain recombines TRBV18 with TRBJ1-1; D gene ambiguous. The CDR3 length is 14 residues. Germline CDR1 reads KGHSH; CDR2 reads LQKENI. Trimming cost V 4 bases and J 4 bases, with 13 bases left between them. The DNA for the CDR3 is TGTGCCAGCTCACAATTTAAGGCGGGCACTGAAGCTTTCTTT. Residues: CASSQFKAGTEAFF.

This clone showed up just once. This chain uses TRBV2 with TRBJ2-7, with D possibly TRBD1 on 5 matching bases. Between the trimmed V and J ends, which lost 4 bases and 0 bases, there was a span of 7 bases. The germline CDR1 and CDR2 sequences are SNHLY and FYNNEI. This CDR3 has 13 amino acids. This CDR3 reads CASSVTVSYEQYF. For the CDR3, the DNA is TGTGCCAGCAGTGTGACAGTCTCCTACGAGCAGTACTTC.

V usage is TRBV7-2 and J usage is TRBJ2-1; 10 nucleotides line up with TRBD2. Losses at the gene ends were 5 bases for V and 3 bases for J; bases not matched to a gene: 4. The CDR3 sequence is 15 residues long. Germline V lookup: CDR1 SGHTA, CDR2 FQGNSA. Written as DNA, the CDR3 is TGTGCCAGCAGCCCGGGGACTAGCGTCTACAATGAGCAGTTCTTC. As protein: CASSPGTSVYNEQFF.

V gene TRBV7-8 combines with J gene TRBJ2-2; D gene unclear. V was clipped by 6 bases and J by 1 base, with 6 bases between them. In germline, CDR1 is SGHVS, CDR2 FQNEAQ. The CDR3 has 13 amino acids. The CDR3 sequence is CASRQVNTGELFF. In nucleotides, the CDR3 is TGTGCCAGCAGGCAGGTGAACACCGGGGAGCTGTTTTTT.

The gene calls are TRBV30 and TRBJ1-1, with 7 positions matching TRBD1. Germline V gives CDR1 GTSNPN, CDR2 SVGIG (reference sequence). This CDR3 is built from 15 residues. The junction had 8 bases not matched to a gene; V was cut back by 4 bases and J by 0 bases. CDR3: CAWMGRGRLNTEAFF. In DNA, the CDR3 is TGTGCCTGGATGGGAAGGGGGCGGCTGAACACTGAAGCTTTCTTT.